This TCR beta chain was identified during a study of identical twins. Study conclusions and caveats: Reduced insertions were recorded for abundant cord blood beta clonotypes, with no such pattern in memory repertoires. Twins shared out-of-frame alpha sequences with excess low generation probability.

The germline V gene encodes CDR1 SGHNT and CDR2 YENEEA. V dropped 2 bases and J dropped 0 bases, with 8 bases sitting between them. The CDR3 consists of 15 residues. From the 5' RACE reads, TCRdb called clonotypes with MiXCR, one entry per CDR3 protein. This sample carries 400,000 to 550,000 distinct CDR3 sequences, more than 20% of them seen once, and the ten largest clones take roughly 3%. This clonotype was observed a handful of times. The antigen is not known. The sample was also reused in another study, on T cells expressing NK-cell markers. From that second work: Sorted CD3+CD56+NKG2C+, CD3+CD56+NKG2C- and CD3+CD56-NKG2C+ T cells supplied TCR beta repertoires.

Material: CD4+ T cells sorted from blood. The sequence came from a woman aged 18-35 years in good health. The chain couples TRBV11-3 to TRBJ1-3; D is possibly TRBD1 (5 bases). CDR3 sequence: CASSLQGFSGNTIYF. In DNA, the CDR3 is TGTGCCAGCAGCTTACAGGGCTTCTCTGGAAACACCATATATTTT. Full variable domain (rest looked up from reference TRBV11-3 and TRBJ1-3): EAGVVQSPRYKIIEKKQPVAFWCNPISGHNTLYWYLQNLGQGPELLIRYENEEAVDDSQLPKDRFSAERLKGVDSTLKIQPAELGDSAVYLCASSLQGFSGNTIYFGEGSWLTVV.